The 16 T cell receptor gamma chains listed next were all sequenced from one sample in a study of intestinal T cells in coeliac disease. For each case, the template was genomic DNA from ten approximately 5-µm formalin-fixed paraffin-embedded scrolls. The TRG library came from about 200 ng of biopsy DNA amplified with LymphoTrack primers. TCRdb reanalysed the multiplex PCR reads via CATT. Here the sample spans approximately 780 gamma-chain clones, 40% to 55% being singletons. Sequenced input: a duodenal biopsy. Receptor source: a human donor with celiac disease.

This clone is large. The rearrangement links TRGV2 to TRGJ1 or TRGJ2. The CDR3 spans 17 residues. The V segment lost 0 bases and the J segment 2 bases; nucleotides outside the gene matches: 13. CDR1 EGSNGY and CDR2 YDSYNSKV come from the germline V gene. CDR3 loop: CATWDGHRKEDYYKKLF. Here the CDR3 DNA reads TGTGCCACCTGGGACGGGCATCGGAAGGAGGATTATTATAAGAAACTCTTT.

Sample share makes this clone large. V usage is TRGV4 and J usage is TRGJ1 or TRGJ2. This CDR3 is built from 14 residues. Per germline, CDR1 EGSTGY and CDR2 YDSYTSSV. V lost 6 bases, J lost 4 bases, and 12 bases stayed unmatched. The DNA of the CDR3 is TGTGCCACCTGGCTCCTGTTGAGATATTATAAGAAACTCTTT. This codes for CATWLLLRYYKKLF.

The J gene is TRGJ1 or TRGJ2, the V gene TRGV2. The CDR3 totals 14 residues. After removal of 8 bases from V and 2 bases from J, the junction contained 12 bases not matched to a gene. The germline V gene encodes CDR1 EGSNGY and CDR2 YDSYNSKV. Here the CDR3 reads CATLGRAHYYKKLF. As DNA, the CDR3 is TGTGCCACCTTGGGACGAGCACATTATTATAAGAAACTCTTT.

CDR3 coding DNA: TGTGCCACCTGGGGCGGAGCCTCCCCTATTTATTATAAGAAACTCTTT. Translating it yields CATWGGASPIYYKKLF. The gene calls are TRGV5P and TRGJ1 or TRGJ2. TRGV5P is labeled a pseudogene. There are 16 residues in the CDR3.

In its sample, this clone is large. J is TRGJ1 or TRGJ2 and V is TRGV3. Germline CDR1 reads VTNTFY; CDR2 reads YDVSTARD (reference sequence). V lost 0 bases and J lost 12; bases outside the gene matches: 8. This CDR3 is built from 12 residues. The CDR3 sequence: CATWDRLSGKLF. CDR3 DNA: TGTGCCACCTGGGACAGGCTCTCAGGGAAACTCTTT.

This chain connects TRGV4 to TRGJ1 or TRGJ2. CDR1 is EGSTGY, CDR2 YDSYTSSV, per germline. Trimming removed 0 bases from V and 8 bases from J; junction bases left unmatched: 7. The CDR3 covers 13 residues. CDR3 region: CATWDGTQNKKLF. Written as DNA, the CDR3 is TGTGCCACCTGGGATGGGACCCAGAATAAGAAACTCTTT.

This chain joins TRGV9 and TRGJ1 or TRGJ2. The germline gives CDR1 GITISATS, CDR2 ISYDGTV (reference sequence). V was pared by 10 bases and J by 3 bases, with 12 bases of the junction left unmatched. This CDR3 contains 13 residues. This CDR3 is CAFQRKIYYKKLF. CDR3 DNA: TGTGCCTTCCAACGGAAGATTTATTATAAGAAACTCTTT.

This clone rates as large. The chain recombines TRGV2 with TRGJP2. Germline CDR1 reads EGSNGY; CDR2 reads YDSYNSKV. Losses at the gene ends were 1 base for V and 4 bases for J; bases not matched to a gene: 0. The CDR3 sequence is 13 residues long. The CDR3 region has the DNA TGTGCCACCTGGGACGGTAGTGATTGGATCAAGACGTTT. It is translated as CATWDGSDWIKTF.

Note on this clone: A much larger clone differs by one base, so this may be a read error. This sample also contains other DNA sequences that code for the same CDR3. The CDR3, as DNA: TGCGCCTGCTGGATTAGACTGGAGTATTATAAGAAACTCTTT. Its protein product is CACWIRLEYYKKLF. The J gene is TRGJ1 or TRGJ2, the V gene TRGV11. TRGV11 is an ORF for which the function is uncertain. This CDR3 spans 14 amino acids.

The gene calls are TRGV10 and TRGJ1 or TRGJ2. TRGV10 is recorded as an ORF, its role being uncertain. The length of the CDR3 is 17 residues. Trimming cost V 9 bases and J 0 bases; bases outside gene matches: 18. The CDR3 nucleotides read TGTGCTGCGTGTGAATTCCGACCCCTGGCGAATTATTATAAGAAACTCTTT. It specifies CAACEFRPLANYYKKLF.

This clone rates as large. This chain links TRGV3 with TRGJ1 or TRGJ2. Germline assignment: CDR1 VTNTFY and CDR2 YDVSTARD (reference sequence). There are 12 residues in the CDR3. J was trimmed by 11 bases and V by 4 bases; bases with no gene match: 11. CDR3 bases: TGTGCCACCTGGGAGAAGTTGAGTCAGAAACTCTTT. Its protein product is CATWEKLSQKLF.

The CDR3 region is CATWDGPINGNRKKLF. The CDR3 DNA reads as TGTGCCACCTGGGATGGGCCAATCAACGGTAATAGAAAGAAACTCTTT. The chain recombines TRGV4 with TRGJ1 or TRGJ2. The germline V gene encodes CDR1 EGSTGY and CDR2 YDSYTSSV. CDR3 size: 16 residues. J lost 10 bases, V lost 0 bases, and 18 bases had no gene match.

The rearrangement links TRGV9 to TRGJ1 or TRGJ2. Losses at the gene ends were 1 base for V and 3 bases for J; bases not matched to a gene: 9. CDR3 length equals 15 residues. In germline, CDR1 is GITISATS, CDR2 ISYDGTV (reference sequence). The CDR3 DNA reads TGTGCCTTGTGGGAGGTAACAGCTGTTTATTATAAGAAACTCTTT. Translating it yields CALWEVTAVYYKKLF.

This clone rates as large. Distinct nucleotide sequences in the sample also encode this CDR3. This chain's CDR3 is CACWISPPSPNYYKKLF. CDR3 bases: TGTGCCTGCTGGATTAGCCCCCCGTCCCCGAATTATTATAAGAAACTCTTT. This sequence joins TRGV11 and TRGJ1 or TRGJ2. TRGV11 is an ORF, and what it does is uncertain. The trim removed 4 bases at V and 0 bases at J, leaving 12 bases unmatched. CDR3 length equals 17 residues.

V is TRGV3 and J is TRGJ1 or TRGJ2. With 10 bases clipped from V and 3 bases from J, the junction kept 6 bases outside the gene matches. This CDR3 region has 11 residues. Germline assignment: CDR1 VTNTFY and CDR2 YDVSTARD (reference sequence). Written as DNA, the CDR3 is TGTGCCACTGGAGGTTATTATAAGAAACTCTTT. Residues: CATGGYYKKLF.

This chain joins TRGV10 and TRGJ1 or TRGJ2. TRGV10 is designated an ORF whose function remains uncertain. V shed 8 bases and J 9 bases; nucleotides not matched to a gene: 14. The length of the CDR3 is 13 residues. This CDR3 is CAAWDWGPLKKLF. CDR3 nucleotide sequence: TGTGCTGCGTGGGATTGGGGCCCACTTAAGAAACTCTTT.